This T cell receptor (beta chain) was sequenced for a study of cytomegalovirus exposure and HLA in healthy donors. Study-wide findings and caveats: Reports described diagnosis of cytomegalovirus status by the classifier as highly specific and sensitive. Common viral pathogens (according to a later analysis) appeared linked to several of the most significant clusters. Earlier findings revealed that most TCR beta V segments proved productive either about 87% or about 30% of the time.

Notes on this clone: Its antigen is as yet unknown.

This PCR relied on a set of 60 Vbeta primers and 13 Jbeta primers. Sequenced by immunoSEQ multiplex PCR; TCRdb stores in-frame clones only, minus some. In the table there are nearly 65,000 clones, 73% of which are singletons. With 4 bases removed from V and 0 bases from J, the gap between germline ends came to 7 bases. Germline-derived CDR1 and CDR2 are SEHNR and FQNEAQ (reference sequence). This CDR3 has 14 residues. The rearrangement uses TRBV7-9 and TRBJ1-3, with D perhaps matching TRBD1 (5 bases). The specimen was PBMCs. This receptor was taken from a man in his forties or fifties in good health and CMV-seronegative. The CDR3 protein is CASSSGGSGNTIYF. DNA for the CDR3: TGTGCCAGCAGCTCGGGGGGCTCTGGAAACACCATATATTTT.